The source of this T cell receptor (beta chain) is a study of early T cells in non-severe SARS-CoV-2 infection. In the study overall: With bulk RNA from unsorted whole blood as input, sequencing yielded unpaired chains.

The trim removed 5 bases at V and 4 bases at J, leaving 6 bases unmatched. This CDR3 is 15 amino acids long. CDR1 and CDR2 from the germline V gene are MNHEY and SVGAGI. TCRdb re-derived calls from the 5' RACE reads in MiXCR, one entry per CDR3 protein. Here the sample spans tens of thousands of distinct CDR3 sequences, roughly 13% being singletons. The chain has TRBV6-5 and TRBJ2-2, with 8 bases matching TRBD1. This sequence originates from an adult who was a healthcare worker with PCR-confirmed SARS-CoV-2 infection or an uninfected control (not recorded which). Sequencing input: whole blood. The CDR3 sequence is CASSLSGQGTGELFF. CDR3 nucleotides: TGTGCCAGCAGTCTCTCCGGACAGGGCACCGGGGAGCTGTTTTTT.